Listed here is a single TCR beta chain. This sample stems from a study of glioma-infiltrating T cells after dendritic cell vaccination. Study background: Patients had newly diagnosed or recurrent glioblastoma and received dendritic cell vaccines. Patients received three intradermal dendritic cell vaccine injections at biweekly intervals.

The primer mix had 60 V beta and 13 J beta primers. Method: immunoSEQ multiplex PCR; TCRdb's copy keeps in-frame clones and lacks some. This table has roughly 85,000 clones, around 84% appearing once. Time point denoted: after dendritic cell vaccination, including at tumor progression/relapse. The CDR3 loop spans 18 amino acids. The ends were cut back, 3 bases at V and 0 bases at J, with 18 bases in the middle. Germline CDR1 reads LNHDA; CDR2 reads SQIVND (reference sequence). The clonotype originates from a human donor with glioblastoma. This specimen consisted of blood, obtained after dendritic cell vaccination. The chain carries TRBV19 and TRBJ1-5; no reliable D call. CDR3 region: CASSIFSLTEFSNQPQHF. CDR3 DNA: TGTGCCAGTAGTATTTTTAGTTTAACCGAATTTAGCAATCAGCCCCAGCATTTT.